The rows below give T cell receptor beta chains drawn from one sample of a study of blood T cell repertoires in COVID-19. Sequencing used immunoSEQ multiplex PCR; TCRdb keeps in-frame clones, though not all of them. The repertoire consists of approximately 210,000 clones, with around 84% occurring once and the leading ten covering 3.5% to 4.5%. What was sequenced was PBMCs or T cells enriched from blood (not recorded which). These receptors all stem from a man under 40 with acute COVID-19. CDR3s include the opening cysteine and the closing phenylalanine or tryptophan. The D gene is left open where the match is weak. Rows give clone size only sometimes, using once, few, many, or a class for an expanded clone.

clone_size j_call d_call v_call cdr3_nt cdr3_aa
once TRBJ2-7 TRBD1 TRBV6-1 TGTGCCAGCAGTGAAGGGACAGGGGGCCACGAGCAGTACTTC CASSEGTGGHEQYF
NA TRBJ2-5 NA TRBV30 TGTGCCTGGAGCGACGCCGGGAGACCGGTACAAGAGACCCAGTACTTC CAWSDAGRPVQETQYF
NA TRBJ1-6 NA TRBV5-1 TGCGCCAGCAGCGGGGGCGGTATTAGTTCACCCCTCCACTTT CASSGGGISSPLHF
NA TRBJ1-3 TRBD1 TRBV9 TGTGCCAGCAGCGTAAGCCAGGGGGATGGAAACACCATATATTTT CASSVSQGDGNTIYF
once TRBJ1-2 NA TRBV6-6 TGTGCCAGCAGTACGACAGGAGTTGGGGGCTACACCTTC CASSTTGVGGYTF
NA TRBJ1-4 NA TRBV2 TGTGCCAGCACCCAAGAAGGGGTCACTTCGAGGAAACTGTTTTTT CASTQEGVTSRKLFF
NA TRBJ1-5 TRBD1 TRBV7-2 TGTGCCAGCAGCTACGGGACAGGGTTTAGCAATCAGCCCCAGCATTTT CASSYGTGFSNQPQHF
NA TRBJ2-7 NA TRBV11-2 TGTGCCAGCAGCCCTAGCCGATCCTACGAGCAGTACTTC CASSPSRSYEQYF
NA TRBJ1-3 NA TRBV30 TGTGCCTTACGACTATCTGGAAACACCATATATTTT CALRLSGNTIYF
NA TRBJ1-1 NA TRBV12-3/TRBV12-4 TGTGCCAGCATCCTTGGGGGGGCTGAAGCTTTCTTT CASILGGAEAFF